This is a list of T cell receptor beta chains from one sample in a study of radiotherapy plus CTLA-4 blockade in lung cancer. The protocol was immunoSEQ multiplex PCR, while the TCRdb copy is restricted to in-frame clones and leaves out a portion. The data show about 72,000 clones, 78% seen once. The specimen comprised peripheral blood, sampled from a patient treated with radiotherapy plus ipilimumab. Receptors were obtained from a human donor with non-small cell lung cancer who had a complete response to radiotherapy plus ipilimumab. The CDR3 runs from the conserved cysteine through the conserved F or W. D genes are given only for firm matches. Size is omitted from some rows. Given values are once, few, many or a class for expanded clones.

J	D	V	size	DNA	CDR3
TRBJ2-7	.	TRBV9	.	TGTGCCAGCAGCCCTGAGGGACGGAGAGAGAACGAGCAGTACTTC	CASSPEGRRENEQYF
TRBJ2-7	.	TRBV7-2	many	TGTGCCAGCAGCCCAGGGTTAACCTACGAGCAGTACTTC	CASSPGLTYEQYF
TRBJ1-2	.	TRBV9	few	TGTGCCAGCAGAGAGGGGGAGGGATGGAACTATGGCTACACCTTC	CASREGEGWNYGYTF
TRBJ1-4	.	TRBV5-1	once	TGCGCCAGCAGCTTAGAATTGGGAAGAGTTGAAAAACTGTTTTTT	CASSLELGRVEKLFF
TRBJ2-1	TRBD2	TRBV5-1	.	TGCGCCAGCAGCTTGACTAGCGGGGCCCCCGGGGAGCAGTTCTTC	CASSLTSGAPGEQFF
TRBJ2-3	.	TRBV7-2	.	TGTGCCAGCAGCTTCGGGGGTCACACAGATACGCAGTATTTT	CASSFGGHTDTQYF
TRBJ1-1	.	TRBV11-3	.	TGTGCCAGCAGCTTAGGCGGGAACACTGAAGCTTTCTTT	CASSLGGNTEAFF
TRBJ2-1	TRBD2	TRBV11-3	.	TGTGCCAGCAGCTTAGAGGTTAGCGGGAGCGGTGAGCAGTTCTTC	CASSLEVSGSGEQFF
TRBJ2-1	TRBD2	TRBV27	.	TGTGCCAGCAGTTTATGGCTAGCGGGAGGGAATGAGCAGTTCTTC	CASSLWLAGGNEQFF
TRBJ2-1	.	TRBV11-3	.	TGTGCCAGCAGCTTAGAAGGGGCCTACAATGAGCAGTTCTTC	CASSLEGAYNEQFF
TRBJ2-6	.	TRBV19	.	TGTGCCAGTACACCCCCACGGGGTACTGGGGCCAACGTCCTGACTTTC	CASTPPRGTGANVLTF
TRBJ2-1	TRBD2	TRBV10-1	.	TGCGCCAGCAGTGGGGGGGGACTTGCATACAATGAGCAGTTCTTC	CASSGGGLAYNEQFF
TRBJ1-4	TRBD1	TRBV5-1	.	TGCGCCAGCAGCCCCCCGGACAGGGGTGAAAAACTGTTTTTT	CASSPPDRGEKLFF
TRBJ2-1	TRBD2	TRBV7-8	.	TGTGCCAGCAGCTTCCCGGGAGGGCCCTCTGAGCAGTTCTTC	CASSFPGGPSEQFF
TRBJ1-1	.	TRBV6-5	once	TGTGCCAGCAGTTATTCACAGGATCCCACTGAAGCTTTCTTT	CASSYSQDPTEAFF
TRBJ1-5	.	TRBV6-6	few	TGTGCCAGCAACGTACAGGGAGGGCCCCAGCATTTT	CASNVQGGPQHF
TRBJ1-5	.	TRBV5-8	.	TGTGCCAGCAGCAGTATTCAGCCCCAGCATTTT	CASSSIQPQHF
TRBJ1-4	.	TRBV19	.	TGTGCCAGTAGTATCCGGGACACTAATGAAAAACTGTTTTTT	CASSIRDTNEKLFF
TRBJ2-2	.	TRBV4-1	.	TGCGCCAGCAGCCCCGGGACACCGAACACCGGGGAGCTGTTTTTT	CASSPGTPNTGELFF
TRBJ1-2	.	TRBV6-5	.	TGTGCCAGCAAGAAAATAAACTATGGCTACACCTTC	CASKKINYGYTF
TRBJ2-7	.	TRBV7-2	.	TGTGCCAGCAGCTTAGACAGCGCGAGCTCCTACGAGCAGTACTTC	CASSLDSASSYEQYF
TRBJ1-3	.	TRBV7-2	once	TGTGCCAGCAGCTTAGTAGGGGACCCTGGAAACACCATATATTTT	CASSLVGDPGNTIYF
TRBJ1-2	TRBD1	TRBV11-2	.	TGTGCCAGCAGCTTAGAGGGACAGGGGTATGGCTACACCTTC	CASSLEGQGYGYTF
TRBJ2-7	TRBD1	TRBV5-4	.	TGTGCCAGCACCAAATCCGGGACAGGGAACTACGAGCAGTACTTC	CASTKSGTGNYEQYF
TRBJ1-3	.	TRBV9	.	TGTGCCAGCAGCGGACCGGACCGAACCTCTGGAAACACCATATATTTT	CASSGPDRTSGNTIYF
TRBJ2-3	.	TRBV7-9	.	TGTGCCAGCAGCTTAGCGCAAGGAGATACGCAGTATTTT	CASSLAQGDTQYF
TRBJ1-2	TRBD1	TRBV5-8	.	TGTGCCAGCAGCTCGTGGGGACAGGGGAGCAGAGACTACGGCTACACCTTC	CASSSWGQGSRDYGYTF
TRBJ1-6	TRBD1	TRBV30	.	TGTGCCTTCCAATCCGGGACAGGGGTTTTTGGGTCGTTGTCCTATAATTCACCCCTCCACTTT	CAFQSGTGVFGSLSYNSPLHF
TRBJ2-3	.	TRBV5-6	.	TGTGCCAGCAGCCTTAACGGGGGTAGCACAGATACGCAGTATTTT	CASSLNGGSTDTQYF